The source of this T cell receptor (beta chain) is a study of blood T cell repertoires in COVID-19. Germline V lookup: CDR1 SGDLS, CDR2 YYNGEE. Trimming shortened V by 2 bases and J by 5 bases, and 16 bases separated the two germline ends. The CDR3 spans 16 residues. Repertoires were generated with immunoSEQ multiplex PCR, while TCRdb's copy carries only in-frame clones and drops some. The sample lists 390,000 or so clones, roughly 90% seen once, with 3% in the top ten. This clone appeared a single time. Those enrolled in Seattle joined during active infection and were followed longitudinally afterward.

The TCR comes from a woman aged 25 to 39 with COVID-19, enrolled during active disease. The sequenced sample was peripheral blood. The chain links TRBV9 to TRBJ2-2, with D perhaps matching TRBD2 (5 bases). This CDR3 is CASSVGSRGKTGELFF. The CDR3 region has the DNA TGTGCCAGCAGCGTTGGTTCCCGGGGAAAAACCGGGGAGCTGTTTTTT.